This entry lists 8 T cell receptor beta chains sequenced from one sample in a study of early T cells in non-severe SARS-CoV-2 infection (dated by TCRdb to the early 2020s). Libraries were built with 5' RACE. These reads were obtained on a NextSeq 500. The public reads were run again by TCRdb, first through fastp at Q25 and then through MiXCR, and only productive beta chains were kept. All rows with the same CDR3 protein become a single entry with the most common DNA and genes. The sample has more than 20,000 distinct CDR3 sequences on record, less than 6% of them singletons. The ten top clones hold roughly 2.5% of the sample. The sequenced sample was whole blood. Receptor source: an adult who was a healthcare worker with PCR-confirmed SARS-CoV-2 infection or an uninfected control (not recorded which).

V gene TRBV5-8 combines with J gene TRBJ2-3; TRBD1 aligns across 7 bases. CDR1 is SGHTS, CDR2 YDEGEE, per germline. CDR3 length equals 14 residues. Trimming cost V 0 bases and J 5 bases; bases outside gene matches: 3. CDR3 sequence (DNA): TGTGCCAGCAGCTTGGGACAGGGAGAAGATACGCAGTATTTT. As protein: CASSLGQGEDTQYF.

This clonotype was recorded at least ten times. The chain uses TRBV9 and TRBJ2-3; TRBD2 matches at 12 bases. Germline lookup yields CDR1 SGDLS and CDR2 YYNGEE. The CDR3 sequence is 17 residues long. Trimming removed 4 bases from V and 2 bases from J; junction bases left unmatched: 8. CDR3 region: CASSPSLAGGYTDTQYF. In DNA form, the CDR3 reads TGTGCCAGCAGCCCCTCACTAGCGGGGGGATACACAGATACGCAGTATTTT.

This chain uses TRBV7-9 with TRBJ2-7, with D maybe TRBD2 (5 bases). This CDR3 is 15 amino acids long. In germline, CDR1 is SEHNR, CDR2 FQNEAQ (reference sequence). V shed 3 bases and J shed 2 bases, with 14 bases lying between them. CDR3 bases: TGTGCCAGCAGCTTGAATCAGCCGGGGACCTACGAGCAGTACTTC. Translating it yields CASSLNQPGTYEQYF.

The chain employs TRBV20-1 and TRBJ1-6; D may be TRBD1 (6 bases). The V end lost 3 bases, the J end lost 5 bases, and 11 bases lay between the germline ends. The CDR3 sequence is 14 residues long. Germline V gene sequence: CDR1 DFQATT, CDR2 SNEGSKA (reference sequence). The CDR3 nucleotides read TGCAGTGCTAGTGCGGGGGCGAATAATTCACCCCTCCACTTT. It yields the protein CSASAGANNSPLHF.

The chain couples TRBV7-9 to TRBJ1-2; perhaps TRBD1 as D (5 bases). The germline gives CDR1 SEHNR, CDR2 FQNEAQ (reference sequence). This CDR3 has 14 amino acids. V dropped 5 bases and J dropped 4 bases, with 14 bases sitting between them. CDR3 region: CASSSRDGSYGYTF. The CDR3 bases are TGTGCCAGCAGCAGTCGGGACGGATCCTATGGCTACACCTTC.

The V call is TRBV27, the J call TRBJ2-3, with D hard to call. The V gene lost 4 bases and the J gene lost 6 bases, with 14 bases spanning the gap. The CDR3 loop spans 14 amino acids. Germline CDR1 and CDR2: MNHEY and SMNVEV (reference sequence). In nucleotides, the CDR3 is TGTGCCAGCAGTTCTCCCGGTCCCTCGGATACGCAGTATTTT. Translated: CASSSPGPSDTQYF.

The sample holds many counts of this clonotype. The gene calls are TRBV12-3 or TRBV12-4 and TRBJ1-1, with 11 bases lining up with TRBD1. The CDR3 runs to 14 residues. J lost 7 bases, V lost 6 bases, and 7 bases had no gene match. This chain's CDR3 is CASSWTGGAYEAFF. The CDR3 DNA is TGTGCCAGCAGCTGGACAGGGGGCGCCTATGAAGCTTTCTTT.

Only a few counts were recorded for this clonotype. The chain carries TRBV5-5 and TRBJ2-7; 8 bases align to TRBD1. The CDR3 length is 14 residues. Unmatched junction bases numbered 2, after V lost 0 bases and J lost 3 bases. Germline loops: CDR1 SGHKS, CDR2 YYEKEE (reference sequence). CDR3 protein: CASSLGGQGYEQYF. The CDR3 DNA reads as TGTGCCAGCAGCTTGGGAGGACAGGGCTACGAGCAGTACTTC.